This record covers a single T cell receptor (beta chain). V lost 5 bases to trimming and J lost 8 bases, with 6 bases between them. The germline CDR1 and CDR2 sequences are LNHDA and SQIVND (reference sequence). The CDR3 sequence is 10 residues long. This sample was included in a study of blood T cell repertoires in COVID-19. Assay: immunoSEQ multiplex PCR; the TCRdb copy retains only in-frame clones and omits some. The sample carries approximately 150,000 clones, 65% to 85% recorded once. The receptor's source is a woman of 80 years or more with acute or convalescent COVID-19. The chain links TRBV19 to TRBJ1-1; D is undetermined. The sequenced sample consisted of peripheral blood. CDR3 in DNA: TGTGCCAGTAGTGGCAGGGAAGCTTTCTTT. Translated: CASSGREAFF. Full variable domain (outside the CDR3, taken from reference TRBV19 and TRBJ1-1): DGGITQSPKYLFRKEGQNVTLSCEQNLNHDAMYWYRQDPGQGLRLIYYSQIVNDFQKGDIAEGYSVSREKKESFPLTVTSAQKNPTAFYLCASSGREAFFGQGTRLTVV.